A single sample is the source of the 25 T cell receptor beta chains below, sequenced in a study of CD8+ T cells in alopecia areata. As to treatment: oral pan-JAK inhibitor, 5-10 mg twice daily. Both peripheral blood and punch biopsies of lesional scalp skin were obtained from patients who had alopecia areata. Following extraction, RNA underwent reverse transcription to cDNA, which served as the sequencing template. Assay: immunoSEQ multiplex PCR; the TCRdb copy retains only in-frame clones and omits some. The table includes about 6,900 clones, roughly 70% detected once. The sample in question was skin, obtained at week 4, from a patient treated with tofacitinib. These receptors all come from a human donor with alopecia areata.

The genes are TRBV5-1 and TRBJ2-3; D is perhaps TRBD2 (5 bases). CDR3 length: 14 residues. V gave up 0 bases and J gave up 10 bases, with 15 bases separating them. Per the germline V gene, CDR1 is SGHRS and CDR2 is YFSETQ. The CDR3 nucleotides read TGCGCCAGCAGCTTGGAGGTGGGGAAGGGAGCGCAGTATTTT. Its translation is CASSLEVGKGAQYF. Supplemented by reference TRBV5-1 and TRBJ2-3, the full variable domain reads KAGVTQTPRYLIKTRGQQVTLSCSPISGHRSVSWYQQTPGQGLQFLFEYFSETQRNKGNFPGRFSGRQFSNSRSEMNVSTLELGDSALYLCASSLEVGKGAQYFGPGTRLTVL.

This chain uses TRBV5-1 with TRBJ1-1, with D tentatively TRBD1 (5 bases). CDR3 length equals 13 residues. V lost 6 bases, J lost 0 bases, and 9 bases lay in between. Germline CDR1 SGHRS, CDR2 YFSETQ. CDR3 DNA sequence: TGCGCCAGCACCCGGGGGATGAACACTGAAGCTTTCTTT. Translating gives CASTRGMNTEAFF.

This chain connects TRBV5-4 to TRBJ2-7; no reliable D call. The CDR3 consists of 15 residues. The V gene's germline CDR1 is SGHNT and CDR2 YYREEE (reference sequence). V was clipped by 0 bases and J by 2 bases, with 12 bases between them. CDR3 sequence: CASSLDASYTYEQYF. DNA of the CDR3: TGTGCCAGCAGCTTGGACGCCAGCTACACCTACGAGCAGTACTTC.

The chain uses TRBV29-1 and TRBJ2-1; 10 bases match TRBD2. The germline V gene has CDR1 SQVTM and CDR2 ANQGSEA. V shed 4 bases, J shed 9 bases, and the junction held 15 bases outside the gene matches. The CDR3 loop spans 16 amino acids. The CDR3 DNA reads as TGCAGCGTTGGTCGCGGGAGCGGGGGGGCCGACGGTGAGCAGTTCTTC. As protein: CSVGRGSGGADGEQFF.

This clone was seen only a few times. The V and J genes are TRBV4-1 and TRBJ2-3; D unresolved. V dropped 1 base and J dropped 1 base, with 15 bases sitting between them. The CDR3 spans 17 residues. The germline gives CDR1 MGHRA, CDR2 YSYEKL. CDR3 sequence: CASSQVNMGFGTDTQYF. In DNA form, the CDR3 reads TGCGCCAGCAGCCAAGTAAATATGGGGTTCGGCACAGATACGCAGTATTTT.

This clone was counted between two and nine times. This sequence joins TRBV12-5 and TRBJ2-2; D gene unclear. This CDR3 is built from 15 residues. The V gene lost 9 bases and the J gene lost 6 bases, with 20 bases spanning the gap. Germline V gene lookup returns CDR1 LGHNT and CDR2 FRNRAP. The CDR3 coding sequence is TGTGCTAGCAAATACCTTGCTGGGTCGGCCGGGGAGCTGTTTTTT. Amino acid sequence: CASKYLAGSAGELFF.

A few counts support this clone. The rearrangement joins TRBV6-1 to TRBJ2-3; 9 bases align to TRBD2. Germline values: CDR1 MNHNS, CDR2 SASEGT. The length of the CDR3 is 14 residues. Losses at the gene ends were 4 bases for V and 1 base for J; bases not matched to a gene: 0. The CDR3 DNA is TGTGCCAGCAGTGTAGCGGGGGGCACAGATACGCAGTATTTT. It yields the protein CASSVAGGTDTQYF.

The V call is TRBV4-2, the J call TRBJ2-7; TRBD1 aligns across 11 bases. V was pared by 6 bases and J by 7 bases, with 11 bases of the junction left unmatched. Germline V gene data show CDR1 as LGHNA and CDR2 as YNFKEQ. This CDR3 contains 15 residues. This CDR3 reads CASRLSGQGAWEQYF. For the CDR3, the DNA is TGTGCCAGCAGACTAAGTGGACAGGGGGCTTGGGAGCAGTACTTC.

J is TRBJ2-7 and V is TRBV29-1; possibly TRBD2 for D (5 bases). V lost 0 bases and J lost 0, with 9 bases in between. Germline CDR1 reads SQVTM; CDR2 reads ANQGSEA. The CDR3 totals 14 residues. CDR3 bases: TGCAGCGTTGAAGATGGGGAGATCTCCTACGAGCAGTACTTC. Protein: CSVEDGEISYEQYF.

This clone was observed a handful of times. The J gene is TRBJ2-5, the V gene TRBV29-1; D gene unclear. Germline loops: CDR1 SQVTM, CDR2 ANQGSEA. The CDR3 length is 12 residues. V was pared by 7 bases and J by 5 bases, with 14 bases between. DNA for the CDR3: TGCAGCGCCGAGGTGTTTTGGGAGACCCAGTACTTC. Translated, it gives CSAEVFWETQYF.

The J gene is TRBJ1-5, the V gene TRBV23-1; D ambiguous. TRBV23-1 is an ORF for which the function is uncertain. This CDR3 spans 20 amino acids. V was trimmed by 4 bases and J by 8 bases, leaving 33 bases between them. The CDR3 sequence: CASSLCASPRRQSAGKPQHF. CDR3 coding DNA: TGCGCCAGCAGTCTTTGTGCCTCGCCAAGACGCCAATCTGCTGGGAAGCCCCAGCATTTT.

The V gene is TRBV6-5, the J gene TRBJ2-1, with 7 positions matching TRBD2. CDR3 size: 14 residues. Germline assignment: CDR1 MNHEY and CDR2 SVGAGI. The V segment lost 6 bases and the J segment 6 bases; nucleotides outside the gene matches: 8. The CDR3 loop reads CASRSGGGINEQFF. As DNA, the CDR3 is TGTGCCAGCAGATCCGGGGGAGGGATCAATGAGCAGTTCTTC.

This chain uses TRBV30 with TRBJ1-2, with no clear D. The germline CDR1 and CDR2 sequences are GTSNPN and SVGIG (reference sequence). CDR3 size: 13 residues. V was pared by 0 bases and J by 6 bases, with 11 bases between. The CDR3 nucleotides read TGTGCCTGGAGTGTAACAGTAGGAGATGGCTACACCTTC. Translation gives CAWSVTVGDGYTF. Using reference TRBV30 and TRBJ1-2 for the parts outside the CDR3, the full variable domain is SQTIHQWPATLVQPVGSPLSLECTVEGTSNPNLYWYRQAAGRGLQLLFYSVGIGQISSEVPQNLSASRPQDRQFILSSKKLLLSDSGFYLCAWSVTVGDGYTFGSGTRLTVV.

This clone occurred once. The gene calls are TRBV6-1 and TRBJ1-1; D is possibly TRBD1 (6 bases). Deletions cut 6 bases from V and 4 bases from J, with 15 bases between. There are 14 residues in the CDR3. The germline gives CDR1 MNHNS, CDR2 SASEGT. CDR3 nucleotides: TGTGCCAGCAGAGAACAAGGGGGGATCACTGAAGCTTTCTTT. Amino acid sequence: CASREQGGITEAFF.

The rearrangement uses TRBV5-1 and TRBJ2-1; 9 bases line up with TRBD1. There are 12 residues in the CDR3. V was clipped by 2 bases and J by 16 bases; unmatched bases: 7. Germline V gene data show CDR1 as SGHRS and CDR2 as YFSETQ. The CDR3 sequence is CASSFDRDRDFF. The CDR3 nucleotides read TGCGCCAGCAGCTTCGACCGGGACAGGGACTTCTTC.

This clone appeared a single time. V and J are TRBV29-1 and TRBJ2-1; the D is unclear. CDR1 is SQVTM, CDR2 ANQGSEA, per germline. The CDR3 spans 14 residues. V was cut by 5 bases and J by 4 bases, with 15 bases left in between. The CDR3 sequence is CSVFSPDRYNEQFF. DNA of the CDR3: TGCAGCGTTTTTTCCCCGGACCGGTACAATGAGCAGTTCTTC.

This clone has more than one count but fewer than ten. The rearrangement uses TRBV5-1 and TRBJ2-1, with no clear D. Trimming cost V 2 bases and J 6 bases, with 9 bases left between them. The CDR3 is 13 residues long. Germline V CDR1 and CDR2: SGHRS, YFSETQ. CDR3 in amino acids: CASSFNSGNEQFF. The CDR3 DNA follows: TGCGCCAGCAGCTTTAATAGTGGCAATGAGCAGTTCTTC.

The chain couples TRBV2 to TRBJ1-1, with 7 nucleotides matching TRBD1. The germline V gene has CDR1 SNHLY and CDR2 FYNNEI. V trimming: 6 bases; J trimming: 7 bases; junction bases outside the gene matches: 8. CDR3 length: 13 residues. This CDR3 reads CASSRQGPLEAFF. The CDR3 nucleotides read TGTGCCAGCAGCAGACAGGGACCCCTTGAAGCTTTCTTT.

V is TRBV30 and J is TRBJ2-3, with 7 bases fitting TRBD2. J gave up 4 bases and V 4 bases, and 8 bases lay outside the gene matches. The CDR3 covers 14 residues. Per germline, CDR1 GTSNPN and CDR2 SVGIG (reference sequence). The CDR3 DNA follows: TGTGCCTGGACCACGGGGGGTAGCTCAGATACGCAGTATTTT. This gives the protein CAWTTGGSSDTQYF.

CDR3 region: CATKGGQYNEQFF. The CDR3 coding sequence is TGTGCCACAAAGGGGGGGCAGTACAATGAGCAGTTCTTC. The rearrangement joins TRBV30 to TRBJ2-1; D is perhaps TRBD2 (7 bases). Trimming pared 8 bases from V and 4 bases from J, leaving 15 bases between. This CDR3 contains 13 residues. Germline-derived CDR1 and CDR2 are GTSNPN and SVGIG (reference sequence).

The chain has TRBV13 and TRBJ2-7, with D tentatively TRBD2 (5 bases). V was cut by 1 base and J by 3 bases, with 13 bases left in between. The CDR3 runs 15 residues. Germline V gives CDR1 PRHDT, CDR2 FYEKMQ (reference sequence). For the CDR3, the DNA is TGTGCCAGCAGCTTAGATCGGGGAGCGGACTACGAGCAGTACTTC. Translating it yields CASSLDRGADYEQYF.

This clone showed up just a few times. The V gene is TRBV27, the J gene TRBJ2-2; possible D gene TRBD2, 5 bases. The CDR3 length is 13 residues. CDR1 MNHEY and CDR2 SMNVEV come from the germline V gene (reference sequence). Trimming stripped 2 bases from V and 7 bases from J, with 8 bases between. Here the CDR3 reads CASSLRGFGELFF. The CDR3 coding sequence is TGTGCCAGCAGTTTAAGAGGGTTCGGGGAGCTGTTTTTT.

The gene calls are TRBV29-1 and TRBJ2-1, with 7 bases aligning to TRBD1. The V and J ends lost 7 bases and 6 bases, in that order; junction bases with no gene match: 6. This CDR3 is built from 12 residues. Germline V gene sequence: CDR1 SQVTM, CDR2 ANQGSEA. The CDR3 DNA sequence: TGCAGCGCTAAGACAGGGCCCAATGAGCAGTTCTTC. Translated, it gives CSAKTGPNEQFF.

This clone was detected a few times. The chain carries TRBV29-1 and TRBJ2-7; tentative D call: TRBD1 (7 bases). CDR3 length: 13 amino acids. Deletions cut 6 bases from V and 4 bases from J, with 16 bases between. The germline V gene encodes CDR1 SQVTM and CDR2 ANQGSEA. The CDR3 nucleotides read TGCAGCGTGGGGGGACAGTCGGGATACGAGCAGTACTTC. This sequence encodes CSVGGQSGYEQYF.

This chain joins TRBV5-8 and TRBJ1-2, with D tentatively TRBD1 (5 bases). The germline CDR1 and CDR2 sequences are SGHTS and YDEGEE. The CDR3 covers 15 residues. V was shortened by 5 bases and J by 0 bases, with 14 bases between the two germline ends. CDR3 region: CASRRSGTTNYGYTF. CDR3 DNA: TGTGCCAGCAGGCGCTCGGGGACCACTAACTATGGCTACACCTTC.